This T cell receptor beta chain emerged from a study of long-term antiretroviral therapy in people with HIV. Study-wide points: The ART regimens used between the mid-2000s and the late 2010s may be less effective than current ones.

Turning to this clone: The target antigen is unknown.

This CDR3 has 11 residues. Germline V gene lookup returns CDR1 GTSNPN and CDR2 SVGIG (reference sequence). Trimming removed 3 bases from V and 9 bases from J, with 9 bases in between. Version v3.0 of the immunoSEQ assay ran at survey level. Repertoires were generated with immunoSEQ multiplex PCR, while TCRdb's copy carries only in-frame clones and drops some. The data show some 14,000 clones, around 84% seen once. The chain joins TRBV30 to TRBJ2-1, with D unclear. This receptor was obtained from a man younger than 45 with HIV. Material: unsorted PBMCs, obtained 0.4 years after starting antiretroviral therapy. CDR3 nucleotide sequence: TGTGCCTGGAGATCAGTCAGTGAGCAGTTCTTC. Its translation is CAWRSVSEQFF. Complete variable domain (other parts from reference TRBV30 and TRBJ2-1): SQTIHQWPATLVQPVGSPLSLECTVEGTSNPNLYWYRQAAGRGLQLLFYSVGIGQISSEVPQNLSASRPQDRQFILSSKKLLLSDSGFYLCAWRSVSEQFFGPGTRLTVL.